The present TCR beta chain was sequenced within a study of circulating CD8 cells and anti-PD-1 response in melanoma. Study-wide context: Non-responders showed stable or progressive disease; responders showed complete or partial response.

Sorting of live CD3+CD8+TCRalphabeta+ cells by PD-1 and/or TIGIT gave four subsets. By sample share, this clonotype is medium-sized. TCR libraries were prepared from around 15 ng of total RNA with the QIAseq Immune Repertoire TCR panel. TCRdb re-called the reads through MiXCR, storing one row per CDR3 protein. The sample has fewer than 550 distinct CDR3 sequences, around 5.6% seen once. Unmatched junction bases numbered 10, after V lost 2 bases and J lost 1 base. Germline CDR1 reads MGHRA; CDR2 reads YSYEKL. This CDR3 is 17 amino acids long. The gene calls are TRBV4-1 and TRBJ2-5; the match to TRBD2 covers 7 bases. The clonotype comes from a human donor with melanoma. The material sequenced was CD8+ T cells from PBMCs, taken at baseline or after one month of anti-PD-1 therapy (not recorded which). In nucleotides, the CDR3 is TGCGCCAGCAGCCAACGGGGTGGCGGGGGAGGCCAAGAGACCCAGTACTTC. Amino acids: CASSQRGGGGGQETQYF.